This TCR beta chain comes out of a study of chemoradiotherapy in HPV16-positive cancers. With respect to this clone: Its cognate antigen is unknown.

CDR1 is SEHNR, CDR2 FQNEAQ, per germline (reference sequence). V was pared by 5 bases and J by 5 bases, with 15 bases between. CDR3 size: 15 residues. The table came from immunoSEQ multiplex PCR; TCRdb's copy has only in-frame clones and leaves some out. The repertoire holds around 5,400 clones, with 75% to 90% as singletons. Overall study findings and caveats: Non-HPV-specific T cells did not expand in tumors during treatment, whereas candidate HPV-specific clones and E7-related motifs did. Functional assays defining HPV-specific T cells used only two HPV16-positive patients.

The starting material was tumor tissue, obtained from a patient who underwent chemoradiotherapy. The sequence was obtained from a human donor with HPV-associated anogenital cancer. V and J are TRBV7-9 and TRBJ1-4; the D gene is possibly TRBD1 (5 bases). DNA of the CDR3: TGTGCCAGCAGCCGACCGGGACTCAAGAATGAAAAACTGTTTTTT. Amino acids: CASSRPGLKNEKLFF.